A selection of T cell receptor beta chains follows, all from one sample in a study of control samples from healthy donors and cancer patients. The table came from immunoSEQ multiplex PCR; TCRdb's copy has only in-frame clones and leaves some out. The sample contains about 94,000 clones, just over 90% of which appear only once. Sequencing was done on a sample of blood. The receptor set was obtained from a woman between 18 and 29 years old in good health. Both conserved end residues are part of each CDR3. Fields, in order: D gene, clone size, CDR3 length, V gene, J gene, CDR3 protein, CDR3 DNA. The D gene is left open where the match is weak. Rows may omit the clone size; those that give it use once, few, many or a size class.

D: .; size: once; length: 15; V: TRBV5-1; J: TRBJ1-2; CDR3: CASSLAGNSNYGYTF; DNA: TGCGCCAGCAGCTTGGCCGGGAACAGTAACTATGGCTACACCTTC
D: .; size: few; length: 13; V: TRBV9; J: TRBJ2-7; CDR3: CASNQGGSNEQYF; DNA: TGTGCCAGCAACCAGGGGGGTTCAAACGAGCAGTACTTC
D: TRBD1; size: once; length: 13; V: TRBV5-1; J: TRBJ1-2; CDR3: CASSPQGDYGYTF; DNA: TGCGCCAGCAGCCCACAGGGGGACTATGGCTACACCTTC
D: .; size: .; length: 14; V: TRBV4-2; J: TRBJ2-7; CDR3: CASSQAYSSYEQYF; DNA: TGTGCCAGCAGCCAGGCCTATAGCTCCTACGAGCAGTACTTC
D: TRBD1; size: .; length: 14; V: TRBV5-1; J: TRBJ1-1; CDR3: CASTQGQGGTEAFF; DNA: TGCGCCAGCACCCAGGGACAGGGAGGCACTGAAGCTTTCTTT
D: .; size: .; length: 16; V: TRBV3-1/TRBV3-2; J: TRBJ2-7; CDR3: CASSQGVIGRAYEQYF; DNA: TGTGCCAGCAGCCAAGGGGTAATAGGCAGGGCTTACGAGCAGTACTTC
D: .; size: .; length: 13; V: TRBV4-1; J: TRBJ2-7; CDR3: CASSQPRVYEQYF; DNA: TGCGCCAGCAGCCAGCCCAGGGTCTACGAGCAGTACTTC
D: .; size: .; length: 13; V: TRBV12-3/TRBV12-4; J: TRBJ2-7; CDR3: CASSLVAGNEQYF; DNA: TGTGCCAGCAGTCTCGTGGCGGGGAACGAGCAGTACTTC
D: .; size: .; length: 11; V: TRBV20-1; J: TRBJ1-2; CDR3: CSDRDVYGYTF; DNA: TGCAGTGACCGGGACGTCTATGGCTACACCTTC
D: .; size: .; length: 12; V: TRBV5-1; J: TRBJ2-7; CDR3: CASSGTKGEQYF; DNA: TGCGCCAGCAGCGGTACTAAGGGCGAGCAGTACTTC
D: .; size: .; length: 16; V: TRBV4-1; J: TRBJ1-1; CDR3: CASSQAGGRGRTEAFF; DNA: TGCGCCAGCAGCCAAGCGGGCGGGCGGGGCCGCACTGAAGCTTTCTTT
D: TRBD1; size: .; length: 14; V: TRBV7-8; J: TRBJ1-2; CDR3: CASSFTGGDFGYTF; DNA: TGTGCCAGCAGCTTTACAGGGGGCGATTTTGGCTACACCTTC
D: TRBD1; size: .; length: 16; V: TRBV10-3; J: TRBJ2-7; CDR3: CAITPERGHSSYEQYF; DNA: TGTGCCATCACCCCGGAGAGGGGGCATAGCTCCTACGAGCAGTACTTC
D: TRBD2; size: .; length: 14; V: TRBV20-1; J: TRBJ2-3; CDR3: CSASSGGHTDTQYF; DNA: TGCAGTGCCAGTAGCGGGGGACACACAGATACGCAGTATTTT
D: TRBD1; size: .; length: 12; V: TRBV6-5; J: TRBJ1-2; CDR3: CASSFRTGGHTF; DNA: TGTGCCAGCAGTTTCCGGACAGGGGGTCACACCTTC
D: .; size: .; length: 12; V: TRBV19; J: TRBJ2-7; CDR3: CASRRQGGEQYF; DNA: TGTGCCAGCCGGAGGCAGGGCGGCGAGCAGTACTTC
D: TRBD1; size: .; length: 15; V: TRBV4-2; J: TRBJ2-7; CDR3: CASSKTGQGEEEQYF; DNA: TGTGCCAGCAGCAAAACGGGACAGGGTGAGGAAGAGCAGTACTTC
D: .; size: .; length: 14; V: TRBV6-5; J: TRBJ2-7; CDR3: CASSYDGTSYEQYF; DNA: TGTGCCAGCAGTTACGATGGGACATCCTACGAGCAGTACTTC
D: .; size: .; length: 14; V: TRBV19; J: TRBJ1-4; CDR3: CASSMSVLNEKLFF; DNA: TGTGCCAGTAGTATGAGCGTACTTAATGAAAAACTGTTTTTT
D: TRBD2; size: .; length: 17; V: TRBV7-9; J: TRBJ2-3; CDR3: CASSFSGGATRTDTQYF; DNA: TGTGCCAGCAGCTTTAGCGGGGGGGCCACTCGCACAGATACGCAGTATTTT
D: .; size: .; length: 14; V: TRBV10-1; J: TRBJ1-1; CDR3: CASRLEVGDTEAFF; DNA: TGCGCCAGCAGATTAGAGGTAGGCGACACTGAAGCTTTCTTT
D: .; size: .; length: 13; V: TRBV9; J: TRBJ2-7; CDR3: CASSTQKGGEQYF; DNA: TGTGCCAGCAGCACCCAAAAGGGGGGCGAGCAGTACTTC
D: .; size: .; length: 11; V: TRBV20-1; J: TRBJ1-1; CDR3: CSARVRTEAFF; DNA: TGCAGTGCTAGAGTCAGGACTGAAGCTTTCTTT
D: TRBD1; size: .; length: 11; V: TRBV20-1; J: TRBJ1-1; CDR3: CSARTQGVAFF; DNA: TGCAGTGCTAGGACTCAGGGGGTCGCTTTCTTT
D: .; size: .; length: 13; V: TRBV5-1; J: TRBJ1-1; CDR3: CASSLGDRSLAFF; DNA: TGCGCCAGCAGCTTGGGAGACAGGTCTCTTGCTTTCTTT
D: .; size: .; length: 14; V: TRBV7-9; J: TRBJ1-5; CDR3: CASSLEQGGQPQHF; DNA: TGTGCCAGCAGCTTAGAACAGGGAGGCCAGCCCCAGCATTTT
D: .; size: once; length: 14; V: TRBV5-1; J: TRBJ1-1; CDR3: CASSLDSGGTEAFF; DNA: TGCGCCAGCAGCTTGGATTCGGGCGGGACTGAAGCTTTCTTT
D: TRBD2; size: .; length: 15; V: TRBV3-1/TRBV3-2; J: TRBJ2-1; CDR3: CASGVVPGGNNEQFF; DNA: TGTGCCAGCGGCGTTGTGCCGGGGGGGAACAATGAGCAGTTCTTC
D: .; size: .; length: 15; V: TRBV13; J: TRBJ2-3; CDR3: CASSLGGQNTDTQYF; DNA: TGTGCCAGCAGCTTAGGGGGACAAAACACAGATACGCAGTATTTT
D: .; size: .; length: 15; V: TRBV11-2; J: TRBJ2-5; CDR3: CASSPGRAEGETQYF; DNA: TGTGCCAGCAGCCCAGGCAGGGCTGAGGGAGAGACCCAGTACTTC
D: .; size: .; length: 14; V: TRBV6-1; J: TRBJ2-1; CDR3: CASSDSRADYEQFF; DNA: TGTGCCAGCAGTGATTCGAGGGCGGACTATGAGCAGTTCTTC
D: TRBD2; size: few; length: 13; V: TRBV29-1; J: TRBJ2-1; CDR3: CSVDGLAGGGQFF; DNA: TGCAGCGTTGACGGGCTAGCGGGGGGAGGGCAGTTCTTC
D: .; size: once; length: 15; V: TRBV2; J: TRBJ1-1; CDR3: CASSGDGFMNTEAFF; DNA: TGTGCCAGCAGTGGGGACGGTTTCATGAACACTGAAGCTTTCTTT
D: TRBD2; size: .; length: 17; V: TRBV2; J: TRBJ2-3; CDR3: CASSPGLAGGNTDTQYF; DNA: TGTGCCAGTAGCCCGGGACTAGCGGGGGGGAACACAGATACGCAGTATTTT
D: TRBD1; size: .; length: 13; V: TRBV24-1; J: TRBJ1-2; CDR3: CATSAGQGHGYTF; DNA: TGTGCCACCAGTGCGGGACAGGGGCATGGCTACACCTTC
D: .; size: once; length: 12; V: TRBV2; J: TRBJ1-5; CDR3: CASSESSQPQHF; DNA: TGTGCCAGCAGTGAGTCTAGTCAGCCCCAGCATTTT
D: .; size: .; length: 14; V: TRBV2; J: TRBJ2-1; CDR3: CAGHGGSSYNEQFF; DNA: TGTGCCGGACACGGGGGAAGCTCCTACAATGAGCAGTTCTTC